This TCR beta chain was recovered during a study of cytomegalovirus exposure and HLA in healthy donors. Overall study: Membership in the Caucasian-associated ancestry cluster was found for around 85% of 398 genotyped donors.

Trimming shortened V by 4 bases and J by 2 bases, and 14 bases separated the two germline ends. CDR3 length equals 15 residues. Germline lookup yields CDR1 SGHRS and CDR2 YFSETQ. As regards this clone: The antigen is not known.

Study-level findings and limits: As a later analysis showed, a missense DCLRE1C variant was linked to trimming of TCR beta V- and J-genes.

The PCR made use of 60 Vbeta and 13 Jbeta primers. The protocol was immunoSEQ multiplex PCR, while the TCRdb copy is restricted to in-frame clones and leaves out a portion. This table holds approximately 220,000 clones, 80% to 90% found once. Sample: PBMCs. The chain is built from TRBV5-1 and TRBJ2-3; possibly TRBD1 for D (6 bases). This TCR was sampled from a man aged 30-40 years in good health and CMV-seronegative. The CDR3 region has the DNA TGCGCCAGCAGCCCAGGGACACGGAACACAGATACGCAGTATTTT. This encodes CASSPGTRNTDTQYF. Filled out from reference TRBV5-1 and TRBJ2-3, the complete variable domain reads KAGVTQTPRYLIKTRGQQVTLSCSPISGHRSVSWYQQTPGQGLQFLFEYFSETQRNKGNFPGRFSGRQFSNSRSEMNVSTLELGDSALYLCASSPGTRNTDTQYFGPGTRLTVL.